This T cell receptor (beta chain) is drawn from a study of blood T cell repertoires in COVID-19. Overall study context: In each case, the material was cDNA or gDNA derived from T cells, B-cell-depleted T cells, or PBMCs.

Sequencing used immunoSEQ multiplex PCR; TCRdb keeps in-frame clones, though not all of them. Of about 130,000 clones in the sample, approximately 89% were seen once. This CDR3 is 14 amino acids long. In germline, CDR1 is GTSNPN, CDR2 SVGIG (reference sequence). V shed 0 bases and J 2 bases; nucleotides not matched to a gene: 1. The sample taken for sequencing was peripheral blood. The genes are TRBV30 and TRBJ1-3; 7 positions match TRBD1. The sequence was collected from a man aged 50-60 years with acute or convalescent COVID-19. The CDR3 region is CAWSVGTAGNTIYF. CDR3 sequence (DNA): TGTGCCTGGAGTGTAGGGACAGCTGGAAACACCATATATTTT.